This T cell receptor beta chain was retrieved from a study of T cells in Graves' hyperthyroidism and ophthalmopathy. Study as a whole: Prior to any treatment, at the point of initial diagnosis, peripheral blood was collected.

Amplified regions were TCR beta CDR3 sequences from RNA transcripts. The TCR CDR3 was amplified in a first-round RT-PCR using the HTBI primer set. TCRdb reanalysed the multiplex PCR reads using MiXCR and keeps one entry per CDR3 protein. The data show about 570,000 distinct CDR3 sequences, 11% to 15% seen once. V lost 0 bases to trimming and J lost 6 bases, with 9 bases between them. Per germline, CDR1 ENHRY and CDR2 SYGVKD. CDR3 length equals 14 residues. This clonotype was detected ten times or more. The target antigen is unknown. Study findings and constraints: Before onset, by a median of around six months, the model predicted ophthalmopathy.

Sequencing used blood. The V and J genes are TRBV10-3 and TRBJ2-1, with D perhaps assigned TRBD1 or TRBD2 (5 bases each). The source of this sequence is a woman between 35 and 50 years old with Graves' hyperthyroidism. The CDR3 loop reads CAISESIGTNEQFF. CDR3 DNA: TGTGCCATCAGTGAGTCGATAGGGACCAATGAGCAGTTCTTC.